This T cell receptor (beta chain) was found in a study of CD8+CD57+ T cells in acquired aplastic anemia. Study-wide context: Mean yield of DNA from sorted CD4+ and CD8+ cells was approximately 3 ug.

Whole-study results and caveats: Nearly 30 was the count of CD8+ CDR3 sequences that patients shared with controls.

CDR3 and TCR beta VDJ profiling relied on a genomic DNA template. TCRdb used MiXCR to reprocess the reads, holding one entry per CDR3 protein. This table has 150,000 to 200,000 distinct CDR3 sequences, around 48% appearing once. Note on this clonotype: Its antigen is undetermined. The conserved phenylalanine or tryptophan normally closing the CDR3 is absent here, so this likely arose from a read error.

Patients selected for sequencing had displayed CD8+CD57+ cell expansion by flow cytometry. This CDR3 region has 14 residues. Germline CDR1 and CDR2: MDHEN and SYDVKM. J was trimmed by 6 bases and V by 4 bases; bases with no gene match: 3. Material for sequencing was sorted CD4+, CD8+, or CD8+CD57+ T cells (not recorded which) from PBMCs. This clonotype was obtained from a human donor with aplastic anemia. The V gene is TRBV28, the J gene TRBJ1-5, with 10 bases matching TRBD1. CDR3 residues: CASSSGQGTQPQHS. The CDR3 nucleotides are TGTGCCAGCAGTTCGGGACAGGGGACTCAGCCCCAGCATTCT.